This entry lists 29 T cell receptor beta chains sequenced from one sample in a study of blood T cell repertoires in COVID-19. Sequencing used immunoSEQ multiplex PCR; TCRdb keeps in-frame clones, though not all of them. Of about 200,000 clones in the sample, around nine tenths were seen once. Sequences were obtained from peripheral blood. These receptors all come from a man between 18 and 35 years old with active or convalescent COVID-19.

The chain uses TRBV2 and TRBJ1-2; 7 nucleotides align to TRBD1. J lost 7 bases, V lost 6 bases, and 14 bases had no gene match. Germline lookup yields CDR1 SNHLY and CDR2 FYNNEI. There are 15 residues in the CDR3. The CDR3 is CASSGLRQGDGGYTF. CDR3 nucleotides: TGTGCCAGCAGCGGCCTGAGGCAGGGGGATGGTGGCTACACCTTC.

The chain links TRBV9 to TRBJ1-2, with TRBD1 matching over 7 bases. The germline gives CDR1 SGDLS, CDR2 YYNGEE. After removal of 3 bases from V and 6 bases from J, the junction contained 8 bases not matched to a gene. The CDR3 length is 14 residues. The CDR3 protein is CASSANQGEDGYTF. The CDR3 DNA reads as TGTGCCAGCAGCGCAAACCAGGGGGAGGATGGCTACACCTTC.

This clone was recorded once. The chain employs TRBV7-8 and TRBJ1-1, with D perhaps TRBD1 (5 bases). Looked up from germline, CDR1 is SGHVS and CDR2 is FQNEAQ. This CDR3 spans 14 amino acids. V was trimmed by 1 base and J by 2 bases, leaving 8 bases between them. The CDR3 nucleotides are TGTGCCAGCAGCTTAGGCAGGGTTAACACTGAAGCTTTCTTT. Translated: CASSLGRVNTEAFF.

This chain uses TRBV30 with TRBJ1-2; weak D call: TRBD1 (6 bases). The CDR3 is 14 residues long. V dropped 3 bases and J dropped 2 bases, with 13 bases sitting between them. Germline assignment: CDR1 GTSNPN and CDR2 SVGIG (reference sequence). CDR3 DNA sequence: TGTGCCTGGAGACAGGGATCACTAAACTATGGCTACACCTTC. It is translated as CAWRQGSLNYGYTF.

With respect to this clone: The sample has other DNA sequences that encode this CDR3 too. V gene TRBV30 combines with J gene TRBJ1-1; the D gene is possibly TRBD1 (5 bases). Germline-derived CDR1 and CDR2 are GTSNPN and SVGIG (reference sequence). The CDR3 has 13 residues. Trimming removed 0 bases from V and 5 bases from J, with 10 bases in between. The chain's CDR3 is CAWSVQGPTEAFF. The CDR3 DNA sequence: TGTGCCTGGAGTGTCCAGGGTCCAACTGAAGCTTTCTTT.

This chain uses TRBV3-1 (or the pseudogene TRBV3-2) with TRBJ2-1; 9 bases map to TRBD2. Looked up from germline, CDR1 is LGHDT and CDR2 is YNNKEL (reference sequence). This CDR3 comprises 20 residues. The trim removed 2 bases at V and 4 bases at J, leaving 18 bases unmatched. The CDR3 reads CASSQMTLAGVPGTYNEQFF. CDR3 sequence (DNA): TGTGCCAGCAGCCAAATGACCTTAGCGGGAGTTCCCGGTACTTACAATGAGCAGTTCTTC.

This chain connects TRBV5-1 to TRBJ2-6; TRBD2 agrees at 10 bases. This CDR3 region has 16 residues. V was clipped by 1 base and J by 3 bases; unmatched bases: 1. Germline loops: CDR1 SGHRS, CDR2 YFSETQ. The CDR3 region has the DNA TGCGCCAGCAGCTTGAGCGGGAGGGGTGGGGCCAACGTCCTGACTTTC. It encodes CASSLSGRGGANVLTF.

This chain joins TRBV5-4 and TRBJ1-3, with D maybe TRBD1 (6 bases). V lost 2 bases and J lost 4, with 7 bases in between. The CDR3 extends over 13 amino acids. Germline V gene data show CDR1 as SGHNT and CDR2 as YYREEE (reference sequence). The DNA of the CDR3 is TGTGCCAGCAGCTTTGGACAGGGAAACACCATATATTTT. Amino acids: CASSFGQGNTIYF. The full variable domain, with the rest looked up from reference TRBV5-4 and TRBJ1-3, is ETGVTQSPTHLIKTRGQQVTLRCSSQSGHNTVSWYQQALGQGPQFIFQYYREEENGRGNFPPRFSGLQFPNYSSELNVNALELDDSALYLCASSFGQGNTIYFGEGSWLTVV.

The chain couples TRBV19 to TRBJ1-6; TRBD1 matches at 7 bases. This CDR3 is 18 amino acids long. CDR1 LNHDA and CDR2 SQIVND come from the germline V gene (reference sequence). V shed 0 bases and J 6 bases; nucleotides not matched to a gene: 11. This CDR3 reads CASSIDQEGATFNSPLHF. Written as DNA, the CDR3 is TGTGCCAGTAGTATAGATCAGGAGGGGGCGACTTTTAATTCACCCCTCCACTTT.

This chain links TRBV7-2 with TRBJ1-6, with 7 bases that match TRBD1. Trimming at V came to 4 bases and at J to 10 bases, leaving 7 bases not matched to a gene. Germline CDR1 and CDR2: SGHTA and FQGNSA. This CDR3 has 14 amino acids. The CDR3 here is CASSSDRVSSPLHF. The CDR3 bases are TGTGCCAGCAGCTCCGACAGGGTTTCCTCACCCCTCCACTTT. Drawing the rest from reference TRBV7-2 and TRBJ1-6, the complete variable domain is GAGVSQSPSNKVTEKGKDVELRCDPISGHTALYWYRQSLGQGLEFLIYFQGNSAPDKSGLPSDRFSAERTGGSVSTLTIQRTQQEDSAVYLCASSSDRVSSPLHFGNGTRLTVT.

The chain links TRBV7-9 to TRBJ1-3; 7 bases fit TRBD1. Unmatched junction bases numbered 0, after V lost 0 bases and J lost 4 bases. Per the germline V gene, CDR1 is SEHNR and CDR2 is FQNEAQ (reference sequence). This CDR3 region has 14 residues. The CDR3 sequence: CASSLAQGGNTIYF. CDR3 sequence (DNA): TGTGCCAGCAGCTTAGCACAGGGGGGAAACACCATATATTTT. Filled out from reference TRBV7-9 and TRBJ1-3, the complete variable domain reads DTGVSQNPRHKITKRGQNVTFRCDPISEHNRLYWYRQTLGQGPEFLTYFQNEAQLEKSRLLSDRFSAERPKGSFSTLEIQRTEQGDSAMYLCASSLAQGGNTIYFGEGSWLTVV.

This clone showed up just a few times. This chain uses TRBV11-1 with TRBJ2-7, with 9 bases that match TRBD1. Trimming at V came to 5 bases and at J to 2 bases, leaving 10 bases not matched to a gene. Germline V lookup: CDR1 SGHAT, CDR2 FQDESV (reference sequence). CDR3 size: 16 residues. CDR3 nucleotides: TGTGCCAGCAGCCCCCCAAGAGGGACAGGGACCTACGAGCAGTACTTC. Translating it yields CASSPPRGTGTYEQYF. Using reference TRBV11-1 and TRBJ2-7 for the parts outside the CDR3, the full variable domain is EAEVAQSPRYKITEKSQAVAFWCDPISGHATLYWYRQILGQGPELLVQFQDESVVDDSQLPKDRFSAERLKGVDSTLKIQPAELGDSAMYLCASSPPRGTGTYEQYFGPGTRLTVT.

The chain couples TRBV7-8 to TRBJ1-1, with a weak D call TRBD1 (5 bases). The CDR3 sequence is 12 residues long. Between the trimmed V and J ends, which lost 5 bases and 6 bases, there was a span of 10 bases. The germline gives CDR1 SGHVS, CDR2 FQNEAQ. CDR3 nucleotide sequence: TGTGCCAGCAGCCCTAGGGGCGCTGAAGCTTTCTTT. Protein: CASSPRGAEAFF.

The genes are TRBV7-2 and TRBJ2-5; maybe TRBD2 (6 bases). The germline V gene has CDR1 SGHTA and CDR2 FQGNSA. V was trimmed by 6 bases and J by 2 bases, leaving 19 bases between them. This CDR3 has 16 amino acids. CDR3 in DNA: TGTGCCAGCAGTCCTCTGGTGTTGCGGGGACAAGAGACCCAGTACTTC. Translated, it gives CASSPLVLRGQETQYF. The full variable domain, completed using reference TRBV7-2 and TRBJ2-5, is GAGVSQSPSNKVTEKGKDVELRCDPISGHTALYWYRQSLGQGLEFLIYFQGNSAPDKSGLPSDRFSAERTGGSVSTLTIQRTQQEDSAVYLCASSPLVLRGQETQYFGPGTRLLVL.

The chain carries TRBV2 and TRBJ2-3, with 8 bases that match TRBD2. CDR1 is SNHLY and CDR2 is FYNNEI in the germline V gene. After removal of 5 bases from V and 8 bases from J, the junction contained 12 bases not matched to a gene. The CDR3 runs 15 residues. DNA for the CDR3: TGTGCCAGCAGTCTATTAGCGGGGCCGGCGACTACGCAGTATTTT. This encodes CASSLLAGPATTQYF.

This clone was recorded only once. CDR3 amino acids: CASSQGGDRAWTPLHF. DNA for the CDR3: TGTGCCAGCAGCCAAGGTGGGGACAGGGCGTGGACACCCCTCCACTTT. The chain employs TRBV3-1 (or the pseudogene TRBV3-2) and TRBJ1-6, with 9 positions matching TRBD1. The CDR3 is made up of 16 amino acids. Trimming took 1 base from V and 11 from J; bases not matched to a gene: 9. Germline CDR1 LGHDT, CDR2 YNNKEL (reference sequence).

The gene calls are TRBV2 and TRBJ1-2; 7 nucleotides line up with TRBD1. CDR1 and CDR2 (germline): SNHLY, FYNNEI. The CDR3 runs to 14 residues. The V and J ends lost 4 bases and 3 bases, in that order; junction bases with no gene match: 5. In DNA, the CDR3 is TGTGCCAGCAGTGGGGACAGCCAGTACTATGGCTACACCTTC. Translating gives CASSGDSQYYGYTF.

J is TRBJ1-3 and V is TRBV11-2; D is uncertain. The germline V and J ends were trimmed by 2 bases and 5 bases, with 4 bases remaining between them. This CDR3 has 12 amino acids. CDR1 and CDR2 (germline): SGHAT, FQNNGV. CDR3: CASSLNRNTIYF. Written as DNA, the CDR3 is TGTGCCAGCAGCTTAAATAGAAACACCATATATTTT.

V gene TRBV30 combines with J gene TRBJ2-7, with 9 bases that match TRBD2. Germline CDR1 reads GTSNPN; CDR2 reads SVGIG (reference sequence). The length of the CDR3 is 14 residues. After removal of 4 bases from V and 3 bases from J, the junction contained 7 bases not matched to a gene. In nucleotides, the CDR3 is TGTGCCTGGAATTTAGCGGGGGTTGACTACGAGCAGTACTTC. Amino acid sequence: CAWNLAGVDYEQYF.

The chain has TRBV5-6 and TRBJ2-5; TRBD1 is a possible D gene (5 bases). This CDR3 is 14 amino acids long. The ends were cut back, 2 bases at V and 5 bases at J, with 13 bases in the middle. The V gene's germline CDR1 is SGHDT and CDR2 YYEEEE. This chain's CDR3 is CASSFGRAGETQYF. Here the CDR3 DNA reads TGTGCCAGCAGCTTTGGCAGGGCAGGGGAGACCCAGTACTTC.

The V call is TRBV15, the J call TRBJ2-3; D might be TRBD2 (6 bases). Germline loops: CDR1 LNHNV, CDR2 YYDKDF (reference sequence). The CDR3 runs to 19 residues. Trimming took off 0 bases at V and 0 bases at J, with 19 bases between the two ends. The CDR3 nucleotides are TGTGCCACCAGCAGAGATCCCGTGTCCGTTGCGGGGAGCACAGATACGCAGTATTTT. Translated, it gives CATSRDPVSVAGSTDTQYF.

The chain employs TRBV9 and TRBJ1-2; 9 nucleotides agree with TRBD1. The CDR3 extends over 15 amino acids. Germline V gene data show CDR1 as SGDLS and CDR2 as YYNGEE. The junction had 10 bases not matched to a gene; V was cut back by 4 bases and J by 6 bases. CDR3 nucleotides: TGTGCCAGCAGCCCCAGGGGACAGGGAGGGGATGGCTACACCTTC. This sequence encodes CASSPRGQGGDGYTF.

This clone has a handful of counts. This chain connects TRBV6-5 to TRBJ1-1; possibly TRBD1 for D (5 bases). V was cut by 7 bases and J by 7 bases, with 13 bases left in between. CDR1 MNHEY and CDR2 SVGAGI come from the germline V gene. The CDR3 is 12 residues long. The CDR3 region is CASTRTLLEAFF. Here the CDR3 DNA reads TGTGCCAGCACCCGGACACTCCTTGAAGCTTTCTTT.

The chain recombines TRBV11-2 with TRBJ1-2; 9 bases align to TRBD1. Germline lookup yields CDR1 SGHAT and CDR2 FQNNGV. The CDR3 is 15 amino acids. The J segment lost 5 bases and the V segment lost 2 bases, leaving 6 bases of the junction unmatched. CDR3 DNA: TGTGCCAGCAGCTTACCGGGACAGGGTGGTTATGGCTACACCTTC. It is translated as CASSLPGQGGYGYTF. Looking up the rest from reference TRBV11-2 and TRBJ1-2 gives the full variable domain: EAGVAQSPRYKIIEKRQSVAFWCNPISGHATLYWYQQILGQGPKLLIQFQNNGVVDDSQLPKDRFSAERLKGVDSTLKIQPAKLEDSAVYLCASSLPGQGGYGYTFGSGTRLTVV.

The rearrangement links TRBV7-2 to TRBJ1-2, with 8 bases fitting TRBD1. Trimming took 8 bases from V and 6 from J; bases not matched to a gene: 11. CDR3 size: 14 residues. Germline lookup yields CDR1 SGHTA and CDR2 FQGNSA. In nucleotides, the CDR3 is TGTGCCAGCGACATCCGGGCAGGGGGCGATGGCTACACCTTC. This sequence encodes CASDIRAGGDGYTF.

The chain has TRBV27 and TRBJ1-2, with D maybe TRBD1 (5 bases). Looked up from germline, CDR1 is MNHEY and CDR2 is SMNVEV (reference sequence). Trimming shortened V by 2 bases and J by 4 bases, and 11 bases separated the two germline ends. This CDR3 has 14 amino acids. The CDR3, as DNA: TGTGCCAGCAGTTTACGACAGCACCCCTATGGCTACACCTTC. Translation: CASSLRQHPYGYTF.

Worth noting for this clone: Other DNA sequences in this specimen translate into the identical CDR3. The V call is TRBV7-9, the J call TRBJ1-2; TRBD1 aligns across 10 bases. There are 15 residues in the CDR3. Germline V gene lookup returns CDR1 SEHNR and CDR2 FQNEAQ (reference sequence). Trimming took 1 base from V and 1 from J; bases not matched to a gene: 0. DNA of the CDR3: TGTGCCAGCAGCTTAGGGACAGGGGGTAACTATGGCTACACCTTC. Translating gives CASSLGTGGNYGYTF.

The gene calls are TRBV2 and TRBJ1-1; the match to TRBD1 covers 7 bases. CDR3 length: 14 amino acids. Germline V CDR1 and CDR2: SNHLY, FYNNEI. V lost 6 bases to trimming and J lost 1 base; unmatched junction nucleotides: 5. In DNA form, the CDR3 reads TGTGCCAGCAGGATAGGGACAGCGAACACTGAAGCTTTCTTT. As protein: CASRIGTANTEAFF.

The CDR3 nucleotides read TGTGCCAGCAGCTACAGGGATGCAGATACGCAGTATTTT. Protein: CASSYRDADTQYF. The chain links TRBV7-2 to TRBJ2-3; tentatively, D is TRBD1 (6 bases). V was shortened by 4 bases and J by 4 bases, with 9 bases between the two germline ends. CDR3 length equals 13 residues. Germline V gene sequence: CDR1 SGHTA, CDR2 FQGNSA.